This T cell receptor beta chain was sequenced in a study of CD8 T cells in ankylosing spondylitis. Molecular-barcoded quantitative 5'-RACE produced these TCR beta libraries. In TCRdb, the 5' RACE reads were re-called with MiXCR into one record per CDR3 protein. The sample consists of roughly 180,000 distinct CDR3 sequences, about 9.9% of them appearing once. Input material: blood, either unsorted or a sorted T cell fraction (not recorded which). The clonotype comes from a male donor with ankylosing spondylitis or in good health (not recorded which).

The CDR3 loop is CASSFLLAGGDEQYF. As DNA, the CDR3 is TGCGCCAGCAGCTTTCTACTAGCGGGGGGTGACGAGCAGTACTTC. V is TRBV5-1 and J is TRBJ2-7, with 12 bases identical to TRBD2. The CDR3 runs 15 residues. The germline CDR1 and CDR2 sequences are SGHRS and YFSETQ. V was pared by 2 bases and J by 5 bases, with 5 bases of the junction left unmatched.